This T cell receptor (beta chain) derives from a study of chemoradiotherapy in HPV16-positive cancers. Study details: Candidate HPV-specific T-cell clones and common TCR motifs came from functional assays in a couple of HPV16-positive patients.

Repertoires were sampled repeatedly during chemoradiotherapy. The germline V gene encodes CDR1 PRHDT and CDR2 FYEKMQ (reference sequence). Trimming cost V 10 bases and J 2 bases, with 15 bases left between them. The CDR3 is 13 amino acids. Measured with immunoSEQ multiplex PCR; TCRdb has only the in-frame clones, and not every one. The table includes roughly 13,000 clones, approximately 70% detected once. The clonotype was recovered from a human donor with HPV-associated anogenital cancer. The sample was acquired from a patient who underwent chemoradiotherapy. The J gene is TRBJ2-7, the V gene TRBV13; D remains ambiguous. The chain's CDR3 is CATNTRSAYEQYF. The CDR3, as DNA: TGTGCCACAAACACGAGATCCGCCTACGAGCAGTACTTC.